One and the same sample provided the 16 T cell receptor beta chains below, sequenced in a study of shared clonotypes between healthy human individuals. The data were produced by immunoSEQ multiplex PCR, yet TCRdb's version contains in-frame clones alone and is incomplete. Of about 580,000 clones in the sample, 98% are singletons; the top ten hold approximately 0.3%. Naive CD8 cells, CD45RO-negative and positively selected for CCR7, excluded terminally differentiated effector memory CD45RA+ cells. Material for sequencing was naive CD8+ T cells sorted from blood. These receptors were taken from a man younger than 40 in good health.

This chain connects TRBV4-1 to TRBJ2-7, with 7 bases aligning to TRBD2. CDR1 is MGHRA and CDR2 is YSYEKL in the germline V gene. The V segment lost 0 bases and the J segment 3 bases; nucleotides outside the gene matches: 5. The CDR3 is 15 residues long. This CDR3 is CASSQDPGGGYEQYF. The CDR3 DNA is TGCGCCAGCAGCCAAGATCCGGGAGGAGGCTACGAGCAGTACTTC.

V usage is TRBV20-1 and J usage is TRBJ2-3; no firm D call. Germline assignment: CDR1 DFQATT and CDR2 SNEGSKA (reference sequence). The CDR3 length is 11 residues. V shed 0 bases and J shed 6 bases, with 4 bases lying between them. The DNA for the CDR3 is TGCAGTGCTAGAGATCAGGATACGCAGTATTTT. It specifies CSARDQDTQYF.

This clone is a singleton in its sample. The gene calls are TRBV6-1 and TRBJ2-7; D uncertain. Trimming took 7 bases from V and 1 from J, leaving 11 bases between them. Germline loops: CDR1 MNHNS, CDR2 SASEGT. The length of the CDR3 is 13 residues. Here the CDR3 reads CASTLRSSYEQYF. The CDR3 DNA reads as TGTGCCAGCACTCTTAGGTCATCCTACGAGCAGTACTTC.

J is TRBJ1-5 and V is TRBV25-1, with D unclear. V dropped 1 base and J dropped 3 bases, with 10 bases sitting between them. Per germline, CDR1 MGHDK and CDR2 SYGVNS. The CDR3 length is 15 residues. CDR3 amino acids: CASSEFDGDNQPQHF. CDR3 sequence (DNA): TGTGCCAGCAGTGAATTCGACGGTGACAATCAGCCCCAGCATTTT. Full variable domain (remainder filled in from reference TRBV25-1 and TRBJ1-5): EADIYQTPRYLVIGTGKKITLECSQTMGHDKMYWYQQDPGMELHLIHYSYGVNSTEKGDLSSESTVSRIRTEHFPLTLESARPSHTSQYLCASSEFDGDNQPQHFGDGTRLSIL.

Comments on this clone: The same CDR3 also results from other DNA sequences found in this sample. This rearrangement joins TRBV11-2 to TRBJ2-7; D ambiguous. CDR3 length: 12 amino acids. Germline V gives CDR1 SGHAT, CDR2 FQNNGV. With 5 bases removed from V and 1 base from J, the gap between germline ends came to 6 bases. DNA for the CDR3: TGTGCCAGCAGCCCTACATCCTACGAGCAGTACTTC. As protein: CASSPTSYEQYF.

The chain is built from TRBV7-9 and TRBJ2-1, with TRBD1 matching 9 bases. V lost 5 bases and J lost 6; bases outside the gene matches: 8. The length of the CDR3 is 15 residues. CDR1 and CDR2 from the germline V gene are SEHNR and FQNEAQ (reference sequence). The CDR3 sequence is CASSPATGQGNEQFF. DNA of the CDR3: TGTGCCAGCAGCCCCGCTACGGGACAGGGCAATGAGCAGTTCTTC.

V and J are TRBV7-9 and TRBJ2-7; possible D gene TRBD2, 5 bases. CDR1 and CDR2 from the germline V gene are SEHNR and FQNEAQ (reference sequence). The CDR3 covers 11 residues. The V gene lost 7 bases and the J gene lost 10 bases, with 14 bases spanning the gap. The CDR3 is CASNGGADQYF. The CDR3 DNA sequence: TGTGCCAGCAACGGAGGTGCGGATCAGTACTTC. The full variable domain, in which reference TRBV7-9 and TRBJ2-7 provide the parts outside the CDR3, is DTGVSQNPRHKITKRGQNVTFRCDPISEHNRLYWYRQTLGQGPEFLTYFQNEAQLEKSRLLSDRFSAERPKGSFSTLEIQRTEQGDSAMYLCASNGGADQYFGPGTRLTVT.

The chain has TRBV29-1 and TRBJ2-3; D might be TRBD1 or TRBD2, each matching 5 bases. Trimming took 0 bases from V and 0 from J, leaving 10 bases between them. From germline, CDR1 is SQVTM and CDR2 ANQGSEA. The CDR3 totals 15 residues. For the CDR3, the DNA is TGCAGCGTTGAAGATCGGGGCGGGAGCACAGATACGCAGTATTTT. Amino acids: CSVEDRGGSTDTQYF.

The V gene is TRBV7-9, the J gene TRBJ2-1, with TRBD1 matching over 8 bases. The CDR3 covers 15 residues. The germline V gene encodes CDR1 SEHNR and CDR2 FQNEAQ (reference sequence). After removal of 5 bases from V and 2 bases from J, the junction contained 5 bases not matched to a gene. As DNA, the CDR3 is TGTGCCAGCAGCGTACAGGGGGGTCCCTACAATGAGCAGTTCTTC. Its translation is CASSVQGGPYNEQFF.

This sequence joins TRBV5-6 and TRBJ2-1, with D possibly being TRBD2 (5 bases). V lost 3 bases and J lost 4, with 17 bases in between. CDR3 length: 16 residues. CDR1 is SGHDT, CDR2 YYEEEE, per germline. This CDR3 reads CASSWTGRGAYNEQFF. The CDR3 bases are TGTGCCAGCAGCTGGACTGGACGTGGTGCTTACAATGAGCAGTTCTTC.

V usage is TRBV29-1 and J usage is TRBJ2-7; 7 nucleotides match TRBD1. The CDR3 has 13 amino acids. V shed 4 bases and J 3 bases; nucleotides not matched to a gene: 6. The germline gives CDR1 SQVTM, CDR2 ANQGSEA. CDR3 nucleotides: TGCAGCGTTGGAGGGGGCTCTATCTACGAGCAGTACTTC. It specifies CSVGGGSIYEQYF.

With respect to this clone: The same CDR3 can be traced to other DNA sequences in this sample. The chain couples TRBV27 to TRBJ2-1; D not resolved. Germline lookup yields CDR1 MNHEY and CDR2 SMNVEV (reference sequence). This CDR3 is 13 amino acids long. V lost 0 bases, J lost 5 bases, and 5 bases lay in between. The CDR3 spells CASSLSGNNEQFF. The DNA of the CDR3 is TGTGCCAGCAGTTTATCGGGAAACAATGAGCAGTTCTTC.

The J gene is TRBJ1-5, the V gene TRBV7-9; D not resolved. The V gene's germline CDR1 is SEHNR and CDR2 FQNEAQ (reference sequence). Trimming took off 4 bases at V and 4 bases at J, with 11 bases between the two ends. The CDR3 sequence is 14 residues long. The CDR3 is CASSSSVGNQPQHF. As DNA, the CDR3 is TGTGCCAGCAGCTCAAGTGTGGGTAATCAGCCCCAGCATTTT.

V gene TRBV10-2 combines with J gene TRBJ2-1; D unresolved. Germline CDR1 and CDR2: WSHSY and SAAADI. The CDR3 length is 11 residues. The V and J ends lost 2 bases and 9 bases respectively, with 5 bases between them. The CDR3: CASSERLEQFF. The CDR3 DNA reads TGCGCCAGCAGTGAGAGGCTTGAGCAGTTCTTC.

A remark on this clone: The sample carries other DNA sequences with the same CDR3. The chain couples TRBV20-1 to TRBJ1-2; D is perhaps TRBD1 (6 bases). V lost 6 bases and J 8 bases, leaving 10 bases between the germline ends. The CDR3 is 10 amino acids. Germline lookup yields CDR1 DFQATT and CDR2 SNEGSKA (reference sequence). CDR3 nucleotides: TGCAGTGCCACAGGGTACGGCTACACCTTC. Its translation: CSATGYGYTF.

The CDR3 protein is CASVSVLSEQYF. The DNA of the CDR3 is TGTGCCAGCGTCTCTGTACTTTCCGAGCAGTACTTC. The gene calls are TRBV7-9 and TRBJ2-7; D gene unclear. CDR1 SEHNR and CDR2 FQNEAQ come from the germline V gene (reference sequence). The CDR3 is 12 residues long. V dropped 8 bases and J dropped 6 bases, with 14 bases sitting between them.